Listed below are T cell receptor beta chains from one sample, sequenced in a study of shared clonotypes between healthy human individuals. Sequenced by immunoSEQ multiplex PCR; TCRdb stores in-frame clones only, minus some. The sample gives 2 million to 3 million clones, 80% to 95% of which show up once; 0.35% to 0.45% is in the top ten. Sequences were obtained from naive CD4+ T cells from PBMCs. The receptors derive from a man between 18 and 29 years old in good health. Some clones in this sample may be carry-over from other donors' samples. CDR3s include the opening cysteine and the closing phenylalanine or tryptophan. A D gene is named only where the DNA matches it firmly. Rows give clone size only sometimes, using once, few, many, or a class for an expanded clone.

TGTGCCAGTAGTAGCAGGGGAGAGACCCAGTACTTC CASSSRGETQYF - - TRBJ2-5 TRBV19
TGTGCCAGCAGCTTGGTCACTCTAGCGAAATACGAGCAGTACTTC CASSLVTLAKYEQYF - - TRBJ2-7 TRBV5-6
TGTGCCACCAGCGTTCCGGGAACCTACGAGCAGTACTTC CATSVPGTYEQYF - - TRBJ2-7 TRBV15
TGTGCCAGCAGCTTAGACACCCGCGGAGATACGCAGTATTTT CASSLDTRGDTQYF - - TRBJ2-3 TRBV7-9
TGTGCCAGCAGTTTGCGCCTCCGGGACATAGGGGCCCCGAGGCTAGAGACCCAGTACTTC CASSLRLRDIGAPRLETQYF - - TRBJ2-5 TRBV27
TGTGCCAGCAACCGGCTAGGGGAGACCCAGTACTTC CASNRLGETQYF once - TRBJ2-5 TRBV27
TGCGCCAGCAGTGAGCGGGCTAGCGGGAGGATCTACGAGCAGTACTTC CASSERASGRIYEQYF - TRBD2 TRBJ2-7 TRBV10-1
TGTGCCAGCAGCTTAGCGTCGGGACACGGCTATGGCTACACCTTC CASSLASGHGYGYTF - - TRBJ1-2 TRBV7-2
TGTGCCTTTGACAGGGGTAGAGGAAATGAGCAGTTCTTC CAFDRGRGNEQFF once TRBD1 TRBJ2-1 TRBV30
TGTGCCAGCAGCCCTTACCTTTTCCCCTACGAGCAGTACTTC CASSPYLFPYEQYF - - TRBJ2-7 TRBV6-5
TGTGCCAGCTCACTTGAGTGGGACAATGAGCAGTTCTTC CASSLEWDNEQFF - - TRBJ2-1 TRBV18
TGTGCCAGCAGCTTCCAGGGCTCTGGAAACACCATATATTTT CASSFQGSGNTIYF - - TRBJ1-3 TRBV7-9
TGTGCCAGCAGCTCCCGGGGCACCGGGGAGCTGTTTTTT CASSSRGTGELFF - - TRBJ2-2 TRBV7-3
TGTGCCAGCTCACCACTTGGGGACAGCCAAGAGACCCAGTACTTC CASSPLGDSQETQYF - TRBD1 TRBJ2-5 TRBV18
TGCGCCAGCAGCTTGACTTCAGGGTTGGGTGGCTACACCTTC CASSLTSGLGGYTF - - TRBJ1-2 TRBV5-1
TGTGCCAGCAGCTTAAGACTAGAGGGCAATGAGCAGTTCTTC CASSLRLEGNEQFF - - TRBJ2-1 TRBV7-9
TGCGCCAGCAGCTTGGTCCGGTTCAACGGGGGACGCATCCACGAGCAGTACTTC CASSLVRFNGGRIHEQYF - - TRBJ2-7 TRBV5-1
TGTGCCAGCAGCAATCGGTGGGACTACGAGCAGTACTTC CASSNRWDYEQYF few - TRBJ2-7 TRBV11-2
TGCAGCGTCCGTGGACAGGGGGTCTGGAACACTGAAGCTTTCTTT CSVRGQGVWNTEAFF once TRBD1 TRBJ1-1 TRBV29-1
TGTGCCAGCAGTAGGACGGCTACCTACGAGCAGTACTTC CASSRTATYEQYF - - TRBJ2-7 TRBV2
TGTGCCAGCGGTTCCCTGGGGGACCAAGAGACCCAGTACTTC CASGSLGDQETQYF once - TRBJ2-5 TRBV28
TGTGCCAGTAAGGGACAGGGTAGGTACGAGCAGTACTTC CASKGQGRYEQYF once TRBD1 TRBJ2-7 TRBV19
TGTGCCAGCAGCTCCCCGACTAGTAGCCCTTCGGGGTTCTTC CASSSPTSSPSGFF - - TRBJ2-1 TRBV5-4
TGTGCCAGCAGTTTATCAGGCGGAGAGACCCAGTACTTC CASSLSGGETQYF - - TRBJ2-5 TRBV28
TGTGCCAGCAGTGACGACCAGGGGATAATAGGCTCCTACGAGCAGTACTTC CASSDDQGIIGSYEQYF - - TRBJ2-7 TRBV25-1
TGCGCCAGCAGCTTGGCGGCGGGAGTCCCAGATACGCAGTATTTT CASSLAAGVPDTQYF - TRBD2 TRBJ2-3 TRBV5-1
TGTGCCAGCAACCTGGGGACGGTAGCCAAAAACATTCAGTACTTC CASNLGTVAKNIQYF - - TRBJ2-4 TRBV6-1
TGTGCCAGCAGCACCGGGACAGTACAAGAGACCCAGTACTTC CASSTGTVQETQYF - TRBD1 TRBJ2-5 TRBV28
TGTGCCAGCCACGTGGGGCGAAGCGAGCAGTACTTC CASHVGRSEQYF - - TRBJ2-7 TRBV5-8
TGTGCCAGTAGGGACATTTATGGCTACACCTTC CASRDIYGYTF - - TRBJ1-2 TRBV19
TGTGCCAGCAGTGCCCATACAGGGACTAGCGGGACGAGTTTACCCTACGAGCAGTACTTC CASSAHTGTSGTSLPYEQYF - TRBD2 TRBJ2-7 TRBV6-4
TGTGCCAGCAGAGCCGCGAGTTATGGCTACACCTTC CASRAASYGYTF - - TRBJ1-2 TRBV6-5
TGTGCCAGCAGCTTAGGCCGGACAGGAGGTATTGTGGAACTGTTTTTT CASSLGRTGGIVELFF - TRBD1 TRBJ1-4 TRBV7-8
TGTGCCATCAGTGAGAGGGAGAGCAACTACGAGCAGTACTTC CAISERESNYEQYF - - TRBJ2-7 TRBV10-3
TGCGCCAGCAGCCTTGACGCGAGGAACTCCTACGAGCAGTACTTC CASSLDARNSYEQYF - - TRBJ2-7 TRBV5-1
TGTGCCAGCAGCACCCCGGCGGGCGGAACTAATGAAAAACTGTTTTTT CASSTPAGGTNEKLFF - - TRBJ1-4 TRBV7-9
TGTGCCAGCACAAGCGGGAGTAACAATGAGCAGTTCTTC CASTSGSNNEQFF - TRBD2 TRBJ2-1 TRBV28
TGCGCCAGCAGCGCGACAGGTAACACTGAAGCTTTCTTT CASSATGNTEAFF - - TRBJ1-1 TRBV5-1
TGTGCCAGTAGTATAGCATCCTCGGGACTAGCAATCCTTAGCTTGGCGGATACGCAGTATTTT CASSIASSGLAILSLADTQYF - TRBD2 TRBJ2-3 TRBV19
TGTGCCAGCTTTGGGGAGACCCAGTACTTC CASFGETQYF - - TRBJ2-5 TRBV6-5
TGTGCCAGTAGTGTTACTAGGGGGAATGAGCAGTTCTTC CASSVTRGNEQFF - - TRBJ2-1 TRBV19
TGTGCCAGCACCGACGGAGCCGGGACAGGGGGCGGCGGGGAGCTGTTTTTT CASTDGAGTGGGGELFF - TRBD1 TRBJ2-2 TRBV2
TGTGCCAGCAGATTTCAGGGATCTAACTATGGCTACACCTTC CASRFQGSNYGYTF - - TRBJ1-2 TRBV2
TGCGCCAGCAGCTTCAGGGGAAACACCGGGGAGCTGTTTTTT CASSFRGNTGELFF - - TRBJ2-2 TRBV5-1
TGCGCCAGCAGCTTGGTGGCGGGCCCGGGCAATCAGCCCCAGCATTTT CASSLVAGPGNQPQHF - - TRBJ1-5 TRBV5-1